Below, 29 T cell receptor beta chains from the same sample are listed, as sequenced in a study of cytomegalovirus exposure and HLA in healthy donors. PCR involved 60 Vbeta and 13 Jbeta primers. The repertoire was sequenced with immunoSEQ multiplex PCR; TCRdb's copy has only in-frame clones and lacks some. The sample consists of some 130,000 clones, nearly 65% of them appearing once. Sequences were obtained from PBMCs. The receptors were sampled from a man aged 40-50 years in good health and CMV-seropositive.

The CDR3 nucleotides are TGTGCCAGCAGTTTATATGCCAGGGCCTTCTTT. Protein product: CASSLYARAFF. J is TRBJ1-1 and V is TRBV28; perhaps TRBD1 as D (5 bases). V lost 1 base and J 14 bases, leaving 11 bases between the germline ends. The CDR3 contains 11 residues. The germline V gene encodes CDR1 MDHEN and CDR2 SYDVKM.

The chain couples TRBV4-2 to TRBJ2-1, with 11 bases that match TRBD2. The CDR3 spans 18 residues. Germline trimming cut 3 bases from V and 8 bases from J; bases unmatched to any gene: 15. Germline V gene data show CDR1 as LGHNA and CDR2 as YNFKEQ. CDR3 sequence: CASSHLRAGTSGFHEQFF. The CDR3 DNA reads TGTGCCAGCAGCCACCTCCGAGCCGGGACTAGCGGCTTCCATGAGCAGTTCTTC.

The gene calls are TRBV27 and TRBJ1-2; TRBD1 matches 7 bases. V was clipped by 6 bases and J by 8 bases; unmatched bases: 12. CDR3 length: 14 residues. CDR1 is MNHEY and CDR2 is SMNVEV in the germline V gene (reference sequence). CDR3 residues: CASRGTVGTVGYTF. In DNA form, the CDR3 reads TGTGCCAGCAGGGGGACAGTGGGGACGGTCGGCTACACCTTC.

This clone was seen more than once but under ten times. The chain links TRBV2 to TRBJ2-7, with D unclear. Germline V gene sequence: CDR1 SNHLY, CDR2 FYNNEI. Between the trimmed V and J ends, which lost 5 bases and 3 bases, there was a span of 5 bases. The CDR3 consists of 11 residues. The CDR3 coding sequence is TGTGCCAGCAGTCCAATCTACGAGCAGTACTTC. Translation: CASSPIYEQYF.

This chain links TRBV14 with TRBJ2-1, with TRBD2 matching 14 bases. Germline loops: CDR1 SGHDN, CDR2 FVKESK. CDR3 length: 19 residues. The ends lost 1 base at V and 0 bases at J; junction bases unmatched: 5. CDR3 protein: CASSQGGLAGAHSYNEQFF. CDR3 nucleotides: TGTGCCAGCAGCCAAGGGGGACTAGCGGGGGCACACTCCTACAATGAGCAGTTCTTC.

The chain is built from TRBV4-2 and TRBJ2-3, with 8 bases aligning to TRBD2. In germline, CDR1 is LGHNA, CDR2 YNFKEQ. This CDR3 contains 17 residues. V lost 0 bases, J lost 4 bases, and 9 bases stayed unmatched. This CDR3 is CASSQDVTSGPPDTQYF. The CDR3 region has the DNA TGTGCCAGCAGCCAAGACGTTACTAGCGGACCTCCAGATACGCAGTATTTT.

The chain employs TRBV9 and TRBJ1-1; 7 bases align to TRBD1. The CDR3 contains 14 residues. Germline values: CDR1 SGDLS, CDR2 YYNGEE. V lost 0 bases and J lost 4; bases outside the gene matches: 3. Here the CDR3 DNA reads TGTGCCAGCAGCGTAGGACAGGGTGGCACTGAAGCTTTCTTT. Translating gives CASSVGQGGTEAFF. The full variable domain, with the rest looked up from reference TRBV9 and TRBJ1-1, is DSGVTQTPKHLITATGQRVTLRCSPRSGDLSVYWYQQSLDQGLQFLIQYYNGEERAKGNILERFSAQQFPDLHSELNLSSLELGDSALYFCASSVGQGGTEAFFGQGTRLTVV.

Here the CDR3 reads CASSLGGKNQPQHF. DNA of the CDR3: TGTGCCAGCAGCTTAGGAGGGAAGAATCAGCCCCAGCATTTT. V and J are TRBV7-9 and TRBJ1-5; no clear D gene. The CDR3 is 14 residues long. The germline V gene has CDR1 SEHNR and CDR2 FQNEAQ (reference sequence). Trimming left V 1 base short and J 4 bases short, with 8 bases between.

The chain combines TRBV28 with TRBJ1-4; 9 bases are shared with TRBD1. The CDR3 is 15 residues long. Germline CDR1 reads MDHEN; CDR2 reads SYDVKM. J was trimmed by 4 bases and V by 8 bases; bases with no gene match: 8. CDR3 DNA: TGTGCCAGCTGTGTCATGGACAGGGGTAATGAAAAACTGTTTTTT. The encoded protein is CASCVMDRGNEKLFF.

The rearrangement joins TRBV7-2 to TRBJ2-5; 7 nucleotides agree with TRBD1. Germline trimming cut 2 bases from V and 2 bases from J; bases unmatched to any gene: 2. The CDR3 consists of 14 residues. Germline V gene lookup returns CDR1 SGHTA and CDR2 FQGNSA. The CDR3 protein is CASSLTGDQETQYF. DNA of the CDR3: TGTGCCAGCAGCTTAACAGGGGATCAAGAGACCCAGTACTTC. The whole variable domain, remainder taken from reference TRBV7-2 and TRBJ2-5, is GAGVSQSPSNKVTEKGKDVELRCDPISGHTALYWYRQSLGQGLEFLIYFQGNSAPDKSGLPSDRFSAERTGGSVSTLTIQRTQQEDSAVYLCASSLTGDQETQYFGPGTRLLVL.

V and J are TRBV28 and TRBJ2-3, with TRBD2 matching 8 bases. The CDR3 sequence is 17 residues long. The ends lost 6 bases at V and 0 bases at J; junction bases unmatched: 11. Looked up from germline, CDR1 is MDHEN and CDR2 is SYDVKM. The CDR3 nucleotides read TGTGCCAGCAGGCCCCCCACTAGCGGCCTGAGCACAGATACGCAGTATTTT. Translating it yields CASRPPTSGLSTDTQYF.

The gene calls are TRBV7-9 and TRBJ2-7; 8 nucleotides line up with TRBD1. The CDR3 runs 13 residues. V gave up 8 bases and J gave up 0 bases; unmatched junction bases: 3. Germline values: CDR1 SEHNR, CDR2 FQNEAQ (reference sequence). The CDR3 coding sequence is TGTGCCAGCCATGGGACAGGCTCCTACGAGCAGTACTTC. It specifies CASHGTGSYEQYF. Combining the CDR3 with reference TRBV7-9 and TRBJ2-7 gives the whole variable domain DTGVSQNPRHKITKRGQNVTFRCDPISEHNRLYWYRQTLGQGPEFLTYFQNEAQLEKSRLLSDRFSAERPKGSFSTLEIQRTEQGDSAMYLCASHGTGSYEQYFGPGTRLTVT.

This clone has just a few counts. The chain carries TRBV7-8 and TRBJ1-6; 8 bases line up with TRBD1. The CDR3 contains 18 residues. V shed 3 bases, J shed 0 bases, and the junction held 7 bases outside the gene matches. The germline CDR1 and CDR2 sequences are SGHVS and FQNEAQ. CDR3: CASSFRTGISSYNSPLHF. CDR3 in DNA: TGTGCCAGCAGCTTTCGGACAGGGATTAGCTCCTATAATTCACCCCTCCACTTT.

This clone was found a few times. The gene calls are TRBV5-1 and TRBJ1-1; perhaps TRBD1 as D (6 bases). CDR3 length equals 14 residues. Between the trimmed V and J ends, which lost 3 bases and 0 bases, there was a span of 9 bases. Germline V gene data show CDR1 as SGHRS and CDR2 as YFSETQ. CDR3 sequence: CASSSGQLNTEAFF. The CDR3 nucleotides read TGCGCCAGCAGCTCAGGACAGCTGAACACTGAAGCTTTCTTT.

V is TRBV5-1 and J is TRBJ2-7, with TRBD2 matching 9 bases. This CDR3 has 15 residues. Germline lookup yields CDR1 SGHRS and CDR2 YFSETQ. Losses at the gene ends were 0 bases for V and 6 bases for J; bases not matched to a gene: 7. DNA for the CDR3: TGCGCCAGCAGCTTGGACAGCGGGGGGCTGGGCGAGCAGTACTTC. This encodes CASSLDSGGLGEQYF.

In this sample, this clone turned up a few times. The genes are TRBV5-6 and TRBJ1-1; D remains ambiguous. Germline V gene lookup returns CDR1 SGHDT and CDR2 YYEEEE. Trimming pared 0 bases from V and 10 bases from J, leaving 13 bases between. CDR3 length: 13 amino acids. The CDR3 loop reads CASSLARILGAFF. The CDR3 DNA reads TGTGCCAGCAGCTTGGCTAGAATTTTGGGAGCTTTCTTT.

This chain joins TRBV19 and TRBJ1-5, with D uncertain. The CDR3 runs to 12 residues. Looked up from germline, CDR1 is LNHDA and CDR2 is SQIVND (reference sequence). V lost 7 bases and J 5 bases, leaving 9 bases between the germline ends. The CDR3 DNA reads as TGTGCCAGTACTTGGGGAGATCAGCCCCAGCATTTT. It translates to CASTWGDQPQHF.

V is TRBV6-1 and J is TRBJ2-7, with TRBD2 matching 7 bases. From germline, CDR1 is MNHNS and CDR2 SASEGT. The CDR3 sequence is 13 residues long. Trimming took 8 bases from V and 3 from J; bases not matched to a gene: 7. CDR3 in DNA: TGTGCCAGCCAGCGGGAAACCCTCTACGAGCAGTACTTC. Translated, it gives CASQRETLYEQYF.

V gene TRBV20-1 combines with J gene TRBJ2-1, with D possibly matching TRBD2 (6 bases). Per the germline V gene, CDR1 is DFQATT and CDR2 is SNEGSKA (reference sequence). The V end was cut by 4 bases, the J end by 11 bases, with 9 bases between. CDR3 length: 10 residues. The CDR3 reads CSANREKQFF. Here the CDR3 DNA reads TGCAGTGCTAACCGGGAGAAGCAGTTCTTC.

The chain has TRBV2 and TRBJ1-5; 8 bases line up with TRBD1. V was pared by 6 bases and J by 1 base, with 5 bases of the junction left unmatched. Germline CDR1 and CDR2: SNHLY and FYNNEI. This CDR3 is built from 15 residues. The CDR3 here is CASRDRDVSNQPQHF. The CDR3 region has the DNA TGTGCCAGCAGGGACAGGGACGTAAGCAATCAGCCCCAGCATTTT.

In its sample, this clone was seen a few times. The V gene is TRBV4-1, the J gene TRBJ2-5, with 7 bases fitting TRBD1. Germline values: CDR1 MGHRA, CDR2 YSYEKL. V was pared by 5 bases and J by 3 bases, with 0 bases of the junction left unmatched. The CDR3 extends over 12 amino acids. CDR3 sequence reads: CASSGTEETQYF. The CDR3 DNA follows: TGCGCCAGCAGCGGGACAGAAGAGACCCAGTACTTC.

The chain uses TRBV5-5 and TRBJ2-5; TRBD2 matches 11 bases. V gave up 5 bases and J gave up 2 bases; unmatched junction bases: 5. The CDR3 contains 15 residues. Germline loops: CDR1 SGHKS, CDR2 YYEKEE (reference sequence). CDR3 bases: TGTGCCAGCAGGACTTTAGCGGGGGGGCAAGAGACCCAGTACTTC. The encoded protein is CASRTLAGGQETQYF. The variable domain in full, completed from reference TRBV5-5 and TRBJ2-5, reads DAGVTQSPTHLIKTRGQQVTLRCSPISGHKSVSWYQQVLGQGPQFIFQYYEKEERGRGNFPDRFSARQFPNYSSELNVNALLLGDSALYLCASRTLAGGQETQYFGPGTRLLVL.

The chain links TRBV7-2 to TRBJ1-4, with a tentative D call TRBD1 (5 bases). V lost 2 bases and J lost 6, with 13 bases in between. The CDR3 totals 15 residues. CDR1 and CDR2 (germline): SGHTA, FQGNSA. The CDR3 nucleotides read TGTGCCAGCAGCTTACGTCCAGGGAGGGATGAAAAACTGTTTTTT. Amino acid sequence: CASSLRPGRDEKLFF.

This sequence joins TRBV5-1 and TRBJ1-1; no reliable D call. CDR3 size: 14 residues. Germline CDR1 reads SGHRS; CDR2 reads YFSETQ. V lost 8 bases and J lost 3, with 17 bases in between. CDR3 protein: CASAGGREDTEAFF. Here the CDR3 DNA reads TGCGCCAGTGCTGGCGGGAGGGAGGACACTGAAGCTTTCTTT.

In its sample, this clone was seen once. The chain joins TRBV9 to TRBJ2-2; D is unresolved. Trimming took 0 bases from V and 7 from J, leaving 7 bases between them. The CDR3 covers 13 residues. Germline CDR1 is SGDLS and CDR2 is YYNGEE. The CDR3 DNA is TGTGCCAGCAGCGTAGTTTCGGGCGGGGAGCTGTTTTTT. This gives the protein CASSVVSGGELFF. The full variable domain, with the rest looked up from reference TRBV9 and TRBJ2-2, is DSGVTQTPKHLITATGQRVTLRCSPRSGDLSVYWYQQSLDQGLQFLIQYYNGEERAKGNILERFSAQQFPDLHSELNLSSLELGDSALYFCASSVVSGGELFFGEGSRLTVL.

The chain links TRBV28 to TRBJ2-4, with D possibly matching TRBD2 (6 bases). V shed 5 bases and J shed 6 bases, with 20 bases lying between them. This CDR3 is 16 amino acids long. CDR1 is MDHEN and CDR2 is SYDVKM in the germline V gene. The CDR3 here is CASSPIASVGGNIQYF. The DNA for the CDR3 is TGTGCCAGCAGTCCGATCGCGTCGGTCGGGGGAAACATTCAGTACTTC.

A few counts support this clone. The DNA for the CDR3 is TGTGCCAGCAGCCCGCTACAGGGGGCGAGCACTGAAGCTTTCTTT. It translates to CASSPLQGASTEAFF. J is TRBJ1-1 and V is TRBV5-4; 9 nucleotides align to TRBD1. Looked up from germline, CDR1 is SGHNT and CDR2 is YYREEE (reference sequence). This CDR3 region has 15 residues. Trimming took 4 bases from V and 4 from J; bases not matched to a gene: 8.

This rearrangement joins TRBV5-6 to TRBJ1-1; D possibly corresponds to TRBD1 (5 bases). The CDR3 covers 16 residues. Germline CDR1 and CDR2: SGHDT and YYEEEE. The V and J ends lost 1 base and 6 bases respectively, with 19 bases between them. The DNA of the CDR3 is TGTGCCAGCAGCTTGTATGGTAATGGCAGGACATCTGAAGCTTTCTTT. Protein product: CASSLYGNGRTSEAFF.

The chain uses TRBV4-2 and TRBJ2-7, with 9 positions matching TRBD2. V was pared by 0 bases and J by 8 bases, with 8 bases of the junction left unmatched. The CDR3 runs to 15 residues. Germline V CDR1 and CDR2: LGHNA, YNFKEQ. The chain's CDR3 is CASSQDVASGTQQYF. The CDR3 nucleotides read TGTGCCAGCAGCCAAGACGTGGCTAGCGGGACACAGCAGTACTTC.